The clone carrying this T cell receptor (beta chain) came up a few times. This entry comes from a study of T cells in tuberculosis. Time point indicated: new active TB diagnosis, blood taken before or within 7 days of starting treatment. CDR3 length: 13 residues. V lost 3 bases, J lost 9 bases, and 5 bases stayed unmatched. Per germline, CDR1 SGHVS and CDR2 FQNEAQ. Libraries were prepared by immunoSEQ multiplex PCR; TCRdb keeps only in-frame clonotypes and omits some of them. The sample includes under 45,000 clones, 91% seen only once; the top ten take approximately 2.3%. This sequence was found in an adult with tuberculosis. The J gene is TRBJ1-5, the V gene TRBV7-8; the match to TRBD1 covers 7 bases. This specimen consisted of PBMCs, obtained at tuberculosis diagnosis. For the CDR3, the DNA is TGTGCCAGCAGCTTGGGGGACAGCCGGCCCCAGCATTTT. Translation gives CASSLGDSRPQHF.